Listed below are T cell receptor beta chains from one sample, sequenced in a study of technical replicates of blood from a handful of donors. Profiling relied on immunoSEQ multiplex PCR, and the TCRdb table lists in-frame clones only, not all of them. The sample shows more than 75,000 clones, over 95% of them seen only once. Sample: T cells isolated from PBMCs. Receptors were obtained from a human donor in good health. Both conserved end residues are part of each CDR3. Size is omitted from some rows. Given values are once, few, many or a class for expanded clones.

clone size	V gene	CDR3 length	J gene	CDR3 protein
NA	TRBV30	11	TRBJ1-2	CAWSKEGSYTF
NA	TRBV27	17	TRBJ2-1	CASSLSGVAGGYNEQFF
NA	TRBV7-9	12	TRBJ2-7	CASRAGVNEQYF
NA	TRBV19	14	TRBJ1-1	CASIGAYRDTEAFF
once	TRBV7-8	14	TRBJ2-5	CASSILAGEETQYF
NA	TRBV7-9	15	TRBJ2-7	CASSSPGQGLYEQYF
NA	TRBV27	16	TRBJ1-5	CASRRQGTDSNQPQHF
NA	TRBV28	14	TRBJ1-1	CASRRTTGNTEAFF
NA	TRBV7-3	19	TRBJ1-5	CASSLSNAYNREGDQPQHF
once	TRBV2	15	TRBJ2-1	CASSEGSGRYNEQFF
NA	TRBV29-1	12	TRBJ1-1	CSVTGMNTEAFF